This TCR beta chain was found in a study of cytomegalovirus exposure and HLA in healthy donors. This clone was seen once. The PCR contained 60 Vbeta and 13 Jbeta primers. The repertoire was sequenced with immunoSEQ multiplex PCR; TCRdb's copy has only in-frame clones and lacks some. This table holds 200,000 or so clones, over 80% found once. Germline CDR1 SGHNT, CDR2 YENEEA. This CDR3 spans 13 amino acids. The V and J ends lost 5 bases and 5 bases, in that order; junction bases with no gene match: 5. The clonotype comes from a boy between 2 and 15 years old in good health and CMV-seronegative. The sequencing sample was made of PBMCs. The gene calls are TRBV11-3 and TRBJ2-5, with TRBD2 identical over 7 bases. The CDR3 nucleotides are TGTGCCAGCAGCCCCCTGGGAGGGGAGACCCAGTACTTC. It codes for CASSPLGGETQYF. The full variable domain, rest sourced from reference TRBV11-3 and TRBJ2-5, is EAGVVQSPRYKIIEKKQPVAFWCNPISGHNTLYWYLQNLGQGPELLIRYENEEAVDDSQLPKDRFSAERLKGVDSTLKIQPAELGDSAVYLCASSPLGGETQYFGPGTRLLVL.